This T cell receptor (beta chain) was sequenced during a study of shared clonotypes between healthy human individuals. At the level of the study: Sampling drew on donors who were a couple of women and a few men aged 18 to 49.

Whole-study findings and limits: The donor pool, a small one, limited the genetic and exposure-history diversity represented.

CDR1 and CDR2 from the germline V gene are SGHDN and FVKESK. V was clipped by 1 base and J by 6 bases; unmatched bases: 16. This CDR3 has 19 amino acids. Replicate PCRs run on unsorted PBMC used around 330 ng DNA, which was 30,000 or so T cell genomes. The assay was immunoSEQ multiplex PCR, and TCRdb's table has in-frame clones only and misses some. The repertoire includes hundreds of thousands of clones, roughly 83% of them detected once, and approximately 13% sits in the top ten. This clone was picked up a small number of times. What it binds is not known. This receptor was taken from a woman aged 40 to 50 in good health. Some clones in this sample may be carry-over from other donors' samples. Sample: PBMCs. This chain joins TRBV14 and TRBJ2-1; 9 nucleotides align to TRBD2. The CDR3 nucleotides are TGTGCCAGCAGCCAAGTTGTAGCGGGGGCCTGGGTGTTGGGCAATGAGCAGTTCTTC. Translated, it gives CASSQVVAGAWVLGNEQFF.